These 4 T cell receptor beta chains share one sample of origin, sequenced in a study of blood T cell repertoires in COVID-19. TCRdb keeps only in-frame clones here, not all; method: immunoSEQ multiplex PCR. The data show 200,000 to 300,000 clones, 80% to 90% seen once. Sequenced material: peripheral blood. The receptors originated from a man in his fifties or sixties with acute or convalescent COVID-19.

V usage is TRBV12-5 and J usage is TRBJ2-7, with D tentatively TRBD1 (6 bases). The V gene's germline CDR1 is LGHNT and CDR2 FRNRAP. The CDR3 has 14 amino acids. V lost 3 bases and J 0 bases, leaving 9 bases between the germline ends. CDR3 region: CASGFGDTSYEQYF. Written as DNA, the CDR3 is TGTGCTAGTGGTTTCGGGGACACCTCCTACGAGCAGTACTTC.

This sequence joins TRBV5-1 and TRBJ2-1; 9 bases align to TRBD2. The CDR3 has 15 residues. Germline-derived CDR1 and CDR2 are SGHRS and YFSETQ. With 2 bases clipped from V and 4 bases from J, the junction kept 4 bases outside the gene matches. CDR3 coding DNA: TGCGCCAGCAGCTTAATAGCGGGAGAGTACAATGAGCAGTTCTTC. Translation gives CASSLIAGEYNEQFF.

The V call is TRBV20-1, the J call TRBJ2-7; weak D call: TRBD2 (5 bases). The V gene lost 8 bases and the J gene lost 0 bases, with 8 bases spanning the gap. CDR3 length equals 11 residues. Germline CDR1 and CDR2: DFQATT and SNEGSKA (reference sequence). CDR3 coding DNA: TGCAGTTTAGGGAGCTCCTACGAGCAGTACTTC. Its protein product is CSLGSSYEQYF.

V gene TRBV15 combines with J gene TRBJ2-3; TRBD2 agrees at 7 bases. Looked up from germline, CDR1 is LNHNV and CDR2 is YYDKDF (reference sequence). Trimming removed 0 bases from V and 0 bases from J; junction bases left unmatched: 12. This CDR3 is built from 19 residues. The CDR3 spells CATSRDRGSGQSSTDTQYF. For the CDR3, the DNA is TGTGCCACCAGCAGAGATCGGGGTAGCGGGCAATCTAGCACAGATACGCAGTATTTT.